A single sample gave rise to the 29 T cell receptor beta chains below, sequenced in a study of T cell repertoires in cytomegalovirus infection. TCRdb reanalysed the reads using MiXCR and keeps one entry per CDR3 protein. The repertoire holds some 390,000 distinct CDR3 sequences, with 15% to 20% as singletons. Sequencing was performed on PBMCs. The receptors originated from a human donor in good health (CMV status not recorded). Some clones in this sample may be carry-over from other donors' samples.

V gene TRBV20-1 combines with J gene TRBJ2-3, with D tentatively TRBD2 (5 bases). Germline V gives CDR1 DFQATT, CDR2 SNEGSKA (reference sequence). The length of the CDR3 is 13 residues. The ends were cut back, 0 bases at V and 4 bases at J, with 8 bases in the middle. The CDR3 protein is CSARDEGADTQYF. The CDR3 bases are TGCAGTGCTAGAGATGAGGGCGCAGATACGCAGTATTTT.

This clonotype appeared a few times. The V call is TRBV29-1, the J call TRBJ2-3; D not certain. V gave up 5 bases and J gave up 4 bases, with 4 bases separating them. The CDR3 is made up of 10 amino acids. Per germline, CDR1 SQVTM and CDR2 ANQGSEA. The DNA for the CDR3 is TGCAGCGTTTTGTCAGATACGCAGTATTTT. This encodes CSVLSDTQYF.

This chain uses TRBV12-3 or TRBV12-4 with TRBJ1-2; no clear D. There are 12 residues in the CDR3. Trimming took off 5 bases at V and 6 bases at J, with 10 bases between the two ends. The CDR3 is CASSRTPDGYTF. The CDR3 DNA sequence: TGTGCCAGCAGTCGTACCCCCGATGGCTACACCTTC.

This chain connects TRBV6-1 to TRBJ1-1; weak D call: TRBD1 (6 bases). This CDR3 is 12 amino acids long. V lost 3 bases to trimming and J lost 10 bases, with 12 bases between them. Germline CDR1 reads MNHNS; CDR2 reads SASEGT. In nucleotides, the CDR3 is TGTGCCAGCAGTGATCGGACAGACGGAGCTTTCTTT. Protein product: CASSDRTDGAFF.

Ten or more counts support this clonotype. The chain links TRBV12-3 or TRBV12-4 to TRBJ2-3, with TRBD2 as a possible D gene (5 bases). V lost 2 bases and J 0 bases, leaving 12 bases between the germline ends. CDR3 length: 16 residues. CDR3 sequence: CASSLFEGSSTDTQYF. Written as DNA, the CDR3 is TGTGCCAGCAGTTTATTTGAGGGATCTAGCACAGATACGCAGTATTTT.

The chain is built from TRBV2 and TRBJ1-1, with 9 bases that match TRBD1. The V gene's germline CDR1 is SNHLY and CDR2 FYNNEI. CDR3 size: 14 residues. Unmatched junction bases numbered 8, after V lost 8 bases and J lost 4 bases. CDR3 sequence reads: CASRRQGEITEAFF. The CDR3 DNA sequence: TGTGCCAGCCGTAGACAGGGGGAAATCACTGAAGCTTTCTTT.

This clonotype was found a few times. V is TRBV19 and J is TRBJ2-2, with 7 bases lining up with TRBD1. This CDR3 region has 14 residues. The V and J ends lost 9 bases and 0 bases, in that order; junction bases with no gene match: 4. The germline CDR1 and CDR2 sequences are LNHDA and SQIVND (reference sequence). The CDR3 sequence: CASAGTANTGELFF. CDR3 nucleotide sequence: TGTGCCAGCGCCGGGACAGCGAACACCGGGGAGCTGTTTTTT.

This chain connects TRBV7-9 to TRBJ1-1, with 8 bases identical to TRBD1. The length of the CDR3 is 17 residues. The germline CDR1 and CDR2 sequences are SEHNR and FQNEAQ (reference sequence). With V trimmed by 1 base and J by 0 bases, 7 bases remained unmatched. The chain's CDR3 is CASSLGSRGRMNTEAFF. DNA for the CDR3: TGTGCCAGCAGCTTAGGAAGCAGGGGGCGGATGAACACTGAAGCTTTCTTT.

The chain couples TRBV2 to TRBJ2-1; D perhaps matches TRBD1 (6 bases). This CDR3 region has 18 residues. Trimming removed 7 bases from V and 0 bases from J, with 22 bases in between. Germline V gene sequence: CDR1 SNHLY, CDR2 FYNNEI. CDR3 sequence reads: CASIGDTLTSSSYNEQFF. The CDR3 DNA sequence: TGTGCCAGCATTGGGGACACACTCACCTCAAGCTCCTACAATGAGCAGTTCTTC.

The rearrangement links TRBV20-1 to TRBJ2-5; a weak D match, TRBD1 (5 bases). The CDR3 covers 12 residues. CDR1 and CDR2 from the germline V gene are DFQATT and SNEGSKA (reference sequence). The germline V and J ends were trimmed by 4 bases and 5 bases, with 11 bases remaining between them. In DNA, the CDR3 is TGCAGTGCTACCGGCAGGGCGGAGACCCAGTACTTC. Protein: CSATGRAETQYF.

This rearrangement joins TRBV5-1 to TRBJ2-7; possible D gene TRBD2, 5 bases. This CDR3 spans 15 amino acids. Trimming stripped 5 bases from V and 7 bases from J, with 22 bases between. Looked up from germline, CDR1 is SGHRS and CDR2 is YFSETQ. The CDR3 sequence is CASSSTGDLAGEQYF. DNA for the CDR3: TGCGCCAGCAGTTCAACCGGGGATTTGGCGGGTGAGCAGTACTTC.

The rearrangement uses TRBV12-3 or TRBV12-4 and TRBJ1-5, with 8 bases that match TRBD1. The CDR3 is 14 amino acids. J gave up 5 bases and V 6 bases, and 6 bases lay outside the gene matches. The CDR3 DNA sequence: TGTGCCAGCAGAGGGACAGGAGCTCATCAGCCCCAGCATTTT. Translating gives CASRGTGAHQPQHF.

This clonotype was observed a handful of times. V gene TRBV10-3 combines with J gene TRBJ1-3; TRBD1 agrees at 8 bases. This CDR3 comprises 17 residues. J lost 2 bases, V lost 4 bases, and 10 bases had no gene match. Germline loops: CDR1 ENHRY, CDR2 SYGVKD. In nucleotides, the CDR3 is TGTGCCATCAGTGCGCCCGACAGGGGCTTGACTGGAAACACCATATATTTT. Protein: CAISAPDRGLTGNTIYF.

This clonotype was counted ten times or more. This chain connects TRBV7-2 to TRBJ2-1, with 11 bases fitting TRBD2. V shed 0 bases and J 9 bases; nucleotides not matched to a gene: 4. The CDR3 runs 15 residues. Germline CDR1 and CDR2: SGHTA and FQGNSA. The CDR3 protein is CASSLASGRAGEQFF. DNA for the CDR3: TGTGCCAGCAGCTTAGCTAGCGGGAGGGCCGGTGAGCAGTTCTTC.

This clonotype has at least ten counts. The V call is TRBV12-3 or TRBV12-4, the J call TRBJ2-7; D remains unclear. The CDR3 contains 15 residues. Trimming removed 5 bases from V and 1 base from J, with 15 bases in between. The CDR3 DNA reads as TGTGCCAGCAGTGGCCCGGCCGTGCTTTCCTACGAGCAGTACTTC. Protein: CASSGPAVLSYEQYF.

This clonotype was recorded a few times. This chain uses TRBV29-1 with TRBJ2-7; D is possibly TRBD1 (5 bases). This CDR3 is 11 amino acids long. The V end lost 7 bases, the J end lost 7 bases, and 14 bases lay between the germline ends. Germline CDR1 is SQVTM and CDR2 is ANQGSEA. This CDR3 reads CSGGDSREQYF. The CDR3 DNA follows: TGCAGCGGGGGTGACAGTCGAGAGCAGTACTTC.

This clonotype came up a few times. The J gene is TRBJ1-2, the V gene TRBV2, with 9 nucleotides matching TRBD1. The CDR3 spans 14 residues. J was trimmed by 6 bases and V by 6 bases; bases with no gene match: 8. Germline V gene lookup returns CDR1 SNHLY and CDR2 FYNNEI. The DNA of the CDR3 is TGTGCCAGCAGCGATAGAGGACAGGGGAATGGCTACACCTTC. Amino acid sequence: CASSDRGQGNGYTF.

This clonotype was seen a handful of times. This chain connects TRBV12-3 or TRBV12-4 to TRBJ1-4, with D hard to call. The germline V and J ends were trimmed by 7 bases and 7 bases, with 10 bases remaining between them. The CDR3 runs to 12 residues. CDR3 amino acids: CASTLGFEKLFF. The CDR3 coding sequence is TGTGCCAGCACCCTAGGGTTTGAAAAACTGTTTTTT.

This clonotype was recorded many times. The gene calls are TRBV11-1 and TRBJ1-5; TRBD1 agrees at 7 bases. Germline CDR1 is SGHAT and CDR2 is FQDESV (reference sequence). The CDR3 contains 14 residues. V shed 4 bases and J 4 bases; nucleotides not matched to a gene: 4. The CDR3 DNA sequence: TGTGCCAGCAGCTCCAGGGGGGCAAATCAGCCCCAGCATTTT. It specifies CASSSRGANQPQHF. Full variable domain (outside the CDR3, taken from reference TRBV11-1 and TRBJ1-5): EAEVAQSPRYKITEKSQAVAFWCDPISGHATLYWYRQILGQGPELLVQFQDESVVDDSQLPKDRFSAERLKGVDSTLKIQPAELGDSAMYLCASSSRGANQPQHFGDGTRLSIL.

This clonotype was seen many times. The genes are TRBV7-2 and TRBJ2-5; 12 bases agree with TRBD1. V gave up 5 bases and J gave up 5 bases; unmatched junction bases: 12. Per germline, CDR1 SGHTA and CDR2 FQGNSA. CDR3 length: 17 amino acids. The CDR3 sequence: CASSLVRDRGRQETQYF. In DNA, the CDR3 is TGTGCCAGCAGCCTCGTGAGGGACAGGGGGCGCCAGGAGACCCAGTACTTC.

V and J are TRBV6-1 and TRBJ1-1; D call uncertain. Trimming removed 11 bases from V and 12 bases from J, with 10 bases in between. The CDR3 sequence is 8 residues long. Germline V gene sequence: CDR1 MNHNS, CDR2 SASEGT. CDR3 in amino acids: CARRESFF. CDR3 DNA sequence: TGTGCCCGCCGAGAGTCTTTCTTT.

This chain uses TRBV29-1 with TRBJ1-6; the match to TRBD1 covers 8 bases. Germline-derived CDR1 and CDR2 are SQVTM and ANQGSEA. The CDR3 covers 14 residues. Germline trimming cut 7 bases from V and 7 bases from J; bases unmatched to any gene: 9. CDR3: CSARTGTRNSPLHF. The CDR3, as DNA: TGCAGCGCTAGGACAGGGACGAGAAATTCACCCCTCCACTTT.

The chain recombines TRBV6-2 or TRBV6-3 with TRBJ2-3; D gene uncertain. The CDR3 is 13 residues long. V shed 9 bases and J shed 0 bases, with 10 bases lying between them. Germline assignment: CDR1 MNHEY and CDR2 SVGEGT. The DNA for the CDR3 is TGTGCCAGTCACCTTTCCAGCACAGATACGCAGTATTTT. Its translation is CASHLSSTDTQYF.

This clonotype occurred many times. V usage is TRBV7-2 and J usage is TRBJ2-1, with D possibly called TRBD1 or TRBD2 (6 bases each). CDR1 and CDR2 (germline): SGHTA, FQGNSA. The length of the CDR3 is 18 residues. With 1 base removed from V and 9 bases from J, the gap between germline ends came to 25 bases. The CDR3 sequence is CASSLVGGVEGGGGEQFF. Written as DNA, the CDR3 is TGTGCCAGCAGCTTAGTGGGGGGCGTAGAAGGGGGTGGCGGTGAGCAGTTCTTC.

V and J are TRBV7-6 and TRBJ1-1; D is ambiguous. Germline lookup yields CDR1 SGHVS and CDR2 FNYEAQ. V gave up 4 bases and J gave up 4 bases, with 16 bases separating them. The CDR3 spans 15 residues. The CDR3 here is CASSSAVPWSTEAFF. The CDR3 DNA reads TGTGCCAGCAGCTCCGCCGTGCCATGGTCCACTGAAGCTTTCTTT.

This clonotype was detected many times. The chain employs TRBV7-8 and TRBJ1-1; D may be TRBD1 (6 bases). The CDR3 spans 14 residues. Trimming removed 3 bases at V and 4 bases at J, with 12 bases between. CDR1 SGHVS and CDR2 FQNEAQ come from the germline V gene. The CDR3 here is CASSFTGLSTEAFF. The CDR3 nucleotides are TGTGCCAGCAGCTTCACAGGGTTGAGCACTGAAGCTTTCTTT.

The gene calls are TRBV7-9 and TRBJ1-2; D unclear. The CDR3 length is 17 residues. The germline CDR1 and CDR2 sequences are SEHNR and FQNEAQ (reference sequence). V lost 4 bases to trimming and J lost 2 bases, with 20 bases between them. The DNA of the CDR3 is TGTGCCAGCAGCTCTCACCCGGTGACGGGAGGGAACTATGGCTACACCTTC. The encoded protein is CASSSHPVTGGNYGYTF.

This chain uses TRBV20-1 with TRBJ2-7; 7 bases line up with TRBD1. Germline CDR1 and CDR2: DFQATT and SNEGSKA (reference sequence). J lost 4 bases, V lost 4 bases, and 4 bases had no gene match. This CDR3 has 12 residues. DNA for the CDR3: TGCAGTGCTACCGGGACAGATTACGAGCAGTACTTC. It codes for CSATGTDYEQYF.

CDR3 coding DNA: TGTGCCAGTAGTATAAGCGGGATGAACACCGGGGAGCTGTTTTTT. Its translation is CASSISGMNTGELFF. The genes are TRBV19 and TRBJ2-2; 7 bases fit TRBD2. Per the germline V gene, CDR1 is LNHDA and CDR2 is SQIVND (reference sequence). The V and J ends lost 2 bases and 1 base, in that order; junction bases with no gene match: 1. This CDR3 spans 15 amino acids. The complete variable domain, with remaining parts taken from reference TRBV19 and TRBJ2-2, reads DGGITQSPKYLFRKEGQNVTLSCEQNLNHDAMYWYRQDPGQGLRLIYYSQIVNDFQKGDIAEGYSVSREKKESFPLTVTSAQKNPTAFYLCASSISGMNTGELFFGEGSRLTVL.